The T cell receptor (beta chain) under discussion was sequenced for a study of shared clonotypes between healthy human individuals. The method was immunoSEQ multiplex PCR; TCRdb's version includes in-frame clones alone and lacks a portion of them. This sample has approximately 980,000 clones, with around 80% found just once. Turning to this clone: The sample contains more than one DNA sequence encoding this CDR3.

V was pared by 4 bases and J by 0 bases, with 10 bases between. The CDR3 length is 15 residues. The germline V gene encodes CDR1 SGHKS and CDR2 YYEKEE (reference sequence). The chain carries TRBV5-5 and TRBJ1-4; D unresolved. The sample comprised memory CD4+ T cells sorted from blood. The subset: CD45RA-negative fraction. This receptor was identified in a man between 18 and 35 years old in good health. The DNA of the CDR3 is TGTGCCAGCAGCCTGAAAGGTTCAACTAATGAAAAACTGTTTTTT. It specifies CASSLKGSTNEKLFF.